A selection of T cell receptor beta chains follows, all from one sample in a study of vaccination effects on CD4 cells after COVID-19. Using immunoSEQ multiplex PCR, the repertoire was profiled, and TCRdb retains in-frame clones only, with some absent. The sample shows about 8,000 clones, 65% to 85% of them seen only once. Their recognized antigens are unknown. Sequences were derived from CD4+ T cells from PBMCs cultured with HCoV-229E spike peptides, sampled before COVID-19 vaccination. Receptors originate from a human donor who received a COVID-19 vaccine. Each CDR3 is given with its conserved first and last residue. The D gene is left open where the match is weak. Expanded clones are given a class, and other clones once, few, many or no size at all.

CASSRGSERTHTQYF	TGTGCCAGCAGCCGAGGGTCAGAAAGAACACACACGCAGTATTTT	NA	NA	TRBJ2-3	TRBV13
CASSLGLAGGSHEQYF	TGCGCCAGCAGCCTCGGACTAGCGGGAGGATCCCACGAGCAGTACTTC	TRBD2	NA	TRBJ2-7	TRBV5-1
CATSRVDYRETSYNSPLHF	TGTGCCACCAGCAGAGTGGATTACAGGGAGACGAGCTATAATTCACCCCTCCACTTT	NA	NA	TRBJ1-6	TRBV15
CASRGTGAYEQYF	TGCGCCAGCAGGGGGACAGGGGCCTACGAGCAGTACTTC	TRBD1	NA	TRBJ2-7	TRBV5-1
CASSLVGGSLPYEQYF	TGCGCCAGCAGCCTGGTGGGGGGGTCTCTTCCCTACGAGCAGTACTTC	TRBD2	NA	TRBJ2-7	TRBV5-1
CASSPVGTQVYEQYF	TGTGCCAGCTCACCGGTAGGGACACAAGTCTACGAGCAGTACTTC	NA	once	TRBJ2-7	TRBV18
CASSYRDRTEAFF	TGTGCCAGCAGTTATAGGGATCGGACTGAAGCTTTCTTT	NA	NA	TRBJ1-1	TRBV27
CASSLEGGGVNTGELFF	TGCGCCAGCAGTTTGGAAGGCGGGGGAGTAAACACCGGGGAGCTGTTTTTT	TRBD2	NA	TRBJ2-2	TRBV10-2
CSVLFRGRGFDTEAFF	TGCAGCGTTCTTTTCAGGGGCCGCGGGTTTGACACTGAAGCTTTCTTT	NA	NA	TRBJ1-1	TRBV29-1
CASKRTERNTGELFF	TGTGCCAGTAAACGGACAGAGAGAAACACCGGGGAGCTGTTTTTT	NA	NA	TRBJ2-2	TRBV19
CASSYRPGLVSDTQYF	TGTGCCAGTAGTTATAGACCGGGACTAGTATCAGATACGCAGTATTTT	TRBD2	NA	TRBJ2-3	TRBV19
CASSSMTGDNQPQHF	TGTGCCAGCAGCTCAATGACAGGGGACAATCAGCCCCAGCATTTT	TRBD1	NA	TRBJ1-5	TRBV11-2
CASSLESGEKLFF	TGTGCCAGCAGTTTAGAGTCGGGTGAAAAACTGTTTTTT	NA	few	TRBJ1-4	TRBV12-3/TRBV12-4
CASSLGQGAGNTIYF	TGCGCCAGCAGCTTGGGACAGGGGGCTGGAAACACCATATATTTT	TRBD1	NA	TRBJ1-3	TRBV5-1
CSVSHTGTGNTEAFF	TGCAGCGTTTCACATACCGGGACAGGGAACACTGAAGCTTTCTTT	TRBD1	NA	TRBJ1-1	TRBV29-1
CASSETGDPYEQYF	TGTGCCAGCAGCGAAACAGGGGATCCGTACGAGCAGTACTTC	TRBD1	NA	TRBJ2-7	TRBV5-6
CASSEGELNEQYF	TGTGCCAGCAGTGAAGGGGAGCTTAACGAGCAGTACTTC	NA	NA	TRBJ2-7	TRBV2
CASSQEGQVTHEQYF	TGCGCCAGCAGTCAAGAGGGACAGGTCACCCACGAGCAGTACTTC	TRBD1	NA	TRBJ2-7	TRBV23-1
CATSRGKGTYGYTF	TGTGCCACCAGCAGAGGAAAGGGAACCTATGGCTACACCTTC	NA	NA	TRBJ1-2	TRBV15
CASSSLTASNTGELFF	TGCGCCAGCAGCTCCCTGACAGCCTCGAACACCGGGGAGCTGTTTTTT	NA	NA	TRBJ2-2	TRBV5-1
CASGLLRDTQYF	TGTGCCAGCGGCCTCTTGAGAGATACGCAGTATTTT	NA	NA	TRBJ2-3	TRBV7-2
CASSPATSGPYEQYF	TGTGCCAGCAGTCCTGCCACTAGCGGACCCTACGAGCAGTACTTC	TRBD2	few	TRBJ2-7	TRBV3-1/TRBV3-2
CASSLQARGANNEQFF	TGCGCCAGCAGCTTGCAGGCGAGGGGAGCGAACAATGAGCAGTTCTTC	NA	NA	TRBJ2-1	TRBV5-1
CASSLYQTTDTQYF	TGTGCCAGCAGCTTATATCAAACCACAGATACGCAGTATTTT	NA	large	TRBJ2-3	TRBV7-2
CASWAGGVYEQYF	TGTGCCAGTTGGGCAGGGGGGGTCTACGAGCAGTACTTC	NA	once	TRBJ2-7	TRBV6-5
CASSQGLQETQYF	TGTGCCAGCAGCCAGGGACTTCAAGAGACCCAGTACTTC	NA	NA	TRBJ2-5	TRBV11-1
CASSPGGGNTIYF	TGCGCCAGCAGCCCCGGGGGGGGAAACACCATATATTTT	NA	once	TRBJ1-3	TRBV5-1
CASSYGQGRAWYEKLFF	TGCGCCAGCAGCTACGGACAGGGTCGAGCGTGGTATGAAAAACTGTTTTTT	TRBD1	NA	TRBJ1-4	TRBV5-1
CASSLGDPSGNTIYF	TGTGCCAGCAGCTTGGGAGACCCCTCTGGAAACACCATATATTTT	NA	NA	TRBJ1-3	TRBV5-6
CASSVRTGGSNQPQHF	TGTGCCAGCAGTGTTCGAACAGGGGGTAGCAATCAGCCCCAGCATTTT	TRBD1	few	TRBJ1-5	TRBV2
CASSGSHRSSYNEQFF	TGTGCCAGCAGTGGATCTCACCGGAGCTCCTACAATGAGCAGTTCTTC	NA	NA	TRBJ2-1	TRBV6-1
CASSLGLAGANTGELFF	TGCGCCAGCAGCTTGGGGTTAGCGGGGGCGAACACCGGGGAGCTGTTTTTT	TRBD2	NA	TRBJ2-2	TRBV5-1
CASSLGYEQFF	TGTGCCAGCAGCTTGGGTTATGAGCAGTTCTTC	NA	NA	TRBJ2-1	TRBV11-3
CASSLERTANTGELFF	TGTGCCAGCAGCTTAGAGAGGACAGCGAACACCGGGGAGCTGTTTTTT	NA	NA	TRBJ2-2	TRBV11-2
CASSQEPQGASGNTIYF	TGCGCCAGCAGCCAAGAACCGCAGGGGGCCTCTGGAAACACCATATATTTT	TRBD1	NA	TRBJ1-3	TRBV4-1
CASSLVGEYGYTF	TGTGCCAGCAGCTTGGTAGGGGAATATGGCTACACCTTC	NA	once	TRBJ1-2	TRBV5-8
CASSQILAGGGDTQYF	TGTGCCAGCAGCCAAATCCTAGCGGGAGGGGGTGATACGCAGTATTTT	TRBD2	NA	TRBJ2-3	TRBV3-1/TRBV3-2